This TCR beta chain was sequenced in a study of cytomegalovirus exposure and HLA in healthy donors. Study results and caveats: The study labeled 150 to 200 TCR beta chains cytomegalovirus-associated.

Comments on this clone: The antigen remains undetermined.

Assay: immunoSEQ multiplex PCR; the TCRdb copy retains only in-frame clones and omits some. Of over 85,000 clones in the sample, about 95% are singletons; the top ten hold 0.89%. The source is a woman aged 18 to 35 in good health and CMV-seronegative. The source material was PBMCs.

CDR3 region: CASSPQGGGGPGTEAFF. The CDR3 DNA sequence: TGCGCCAGCAGCCCCCAAGGTGGCGGGGGGCCCGGCACTGAAGCTTTCTTT. This chain links TRBV4-1 with TRBJ1-1; TRBD1 might be the D (6 bases). Deletions cut 4 bases from V and 4 bases from J, with 22 bases between. The CDR3 runs to 17 residues. CDR1 is MGHRA, CDR2 YSYEKL, per germline.